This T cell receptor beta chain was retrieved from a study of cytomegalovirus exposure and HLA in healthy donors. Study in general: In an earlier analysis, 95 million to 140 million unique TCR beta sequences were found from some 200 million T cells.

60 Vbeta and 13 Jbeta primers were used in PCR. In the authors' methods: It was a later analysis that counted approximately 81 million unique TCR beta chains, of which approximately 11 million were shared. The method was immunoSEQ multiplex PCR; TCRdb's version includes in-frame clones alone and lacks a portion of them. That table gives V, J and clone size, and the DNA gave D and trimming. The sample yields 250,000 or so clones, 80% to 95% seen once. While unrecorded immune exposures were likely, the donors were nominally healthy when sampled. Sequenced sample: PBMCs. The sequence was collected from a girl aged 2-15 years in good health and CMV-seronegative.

The CDR3 DNA follows: TGCGCCAGCAGTCGGACTAGCGGGGTCGACATAGGCTACGAGCAGTACTTC. Its protein is CASSRTSGVDIGYEQYF. V gene TRBV10-1 combines with J gene TRBJ2-7; 12 nucleotides agree with TRBD2. Germline lookup yields CDR1 WNHNN and CDR2 SYGVQD (reference sequence). The CDR3 sequence is 17 residues long. J was trimmed by 3 bases and V by 5 bases; bases with no gene match: 11.